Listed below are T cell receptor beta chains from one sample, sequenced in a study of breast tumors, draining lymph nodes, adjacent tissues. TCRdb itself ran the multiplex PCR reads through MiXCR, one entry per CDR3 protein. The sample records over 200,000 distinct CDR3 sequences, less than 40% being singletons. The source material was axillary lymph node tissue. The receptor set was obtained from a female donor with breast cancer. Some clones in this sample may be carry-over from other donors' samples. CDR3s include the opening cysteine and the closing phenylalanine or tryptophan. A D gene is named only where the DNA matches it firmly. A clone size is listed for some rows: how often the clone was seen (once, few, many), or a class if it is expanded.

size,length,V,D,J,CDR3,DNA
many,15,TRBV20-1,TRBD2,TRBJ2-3,CSASLAGGFTDTQYF,TGCAGTGCTAGTCTAGCGGGAGGATTCACAGATACGCAGTATTTT
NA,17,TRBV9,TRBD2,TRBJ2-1,CASSPSRGLAGNNEQFF,TGTGCCAGCAGCCCGTCGAGGGGACTAGCGGGGAACAATGAGCAGTTCTTC
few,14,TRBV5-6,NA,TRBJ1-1,CASRLGLGVIEAFF,TGTGCCAGCAGACTAGGACTAGGGGTTATAGAAGCTTTCTTT
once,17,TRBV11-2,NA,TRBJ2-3,CASSLVASSYNTDTQYF,TGTGCCAGCAGCTTAGTAGCGTCCAGCTACAACACAGATACGCAGTATTTT
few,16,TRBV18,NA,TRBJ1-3,CASSPATGSSGNTIYF,TGTGCCAGCTCACCTGCGACCGGGAGCTCTGGAAACACCATATATTTT
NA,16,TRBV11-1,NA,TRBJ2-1,CASSLVGGGTYNEQFF,TGTGCCAGCAGCTTAGTGGGAGGGGGAACGTACAATGAGCAGTTCTTC
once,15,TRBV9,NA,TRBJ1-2,CASSKSGVDNYGYTF,TGTGCCAGCAGCAAGTCCGGGGTCGATAACTATGGCTACACCTTC
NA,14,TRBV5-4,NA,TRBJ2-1,CASDPRGRSLEQFF,TGTGCCAGCGACCCACGAGGAAGGTCACTAGAGCAGTTCTTC
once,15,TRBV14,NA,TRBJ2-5,CASSQNQGGGSPPYF,TGTGCCAGCAGCCAAAATCAGGGAGGTGGTTCACCCCCGTACTTC
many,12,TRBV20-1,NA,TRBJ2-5,CSARWVEETQYF,TGCAGTGCTAGATGGGTGGAAGAGACCCAGTACTTC
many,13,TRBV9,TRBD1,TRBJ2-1,CASSARQGSEQFF,TGTGCCAGCAGCGCGCGACAGGGCAGTGAGCAGTTCTTC
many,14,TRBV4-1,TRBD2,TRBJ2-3,CASSPQRELDTQYF,TGCGCCAGCAGCCCCCAGCGGGAGTTAGATACGCAGTATTTT
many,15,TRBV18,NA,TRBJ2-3,CASSPGVGYADTQYF,TGTGCCAGCTCACCAGGGGTAGGCTACGCAGATACGCAGTATTTT
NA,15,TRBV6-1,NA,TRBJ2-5,CASSEPTGRDETQYF,TGTGCCAGCAGTGAACCAACAGGGAGGGATGAGACCCAGTACTTC
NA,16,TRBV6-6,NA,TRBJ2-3,CASSHSTGRDADTQYF,TGTGCCAGCAGTCACTCGACCGGGCGAGACGCAGATACGCAGTATTTT
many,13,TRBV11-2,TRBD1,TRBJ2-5,CASRNRGKETQYF,TGTGCCAGCAGAAACAGGGGGAAAGAGACCCAGTACTTC
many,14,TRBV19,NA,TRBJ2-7,CASSVQGRQDEQYF,TGTGCCAGTAGTGTCCAGGGTCGTCAAGACGAGCAGTACTTC
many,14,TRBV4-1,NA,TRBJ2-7,CASSQIAPTYEQYF,TGCGCCAGCAGCCAAATCGCACCTACCTACGAGCAGTACTTC
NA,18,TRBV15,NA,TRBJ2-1,CAASSFRGALSSYNEQFF,TGTGCCGCCAGCAGCTTTCGGGGAGCGTTAAGCTCCTACAATGAGCAGTTCTTC
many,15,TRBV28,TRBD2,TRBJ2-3,CASRTPSGWMDTQYF,TGTGCCAGCAGGACTCCTAGCGGGTGGATGGATACGCAGTATTTT
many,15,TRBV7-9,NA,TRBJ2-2,CASRPVQGDTGELFF,TGTGCCAGCAGGCCTGTACAGGGAGACACCGGGGAGCTGTTTTTT
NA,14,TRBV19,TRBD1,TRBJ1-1,CASSPDRAGTEAFF,TGTGCCAGTAGTCCGGACAGGGCGGGCACTGAAGCTTTCTTT
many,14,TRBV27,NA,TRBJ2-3,CASMRGGFTDTQYF,TGTGCCAGCATGAGGGGCGGCTTCACAGATACGCAGTATTTT
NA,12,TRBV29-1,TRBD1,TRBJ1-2,CSWGQTGYGYTF,TGCAGCTGGGGACAGACGGGCTATGGCTACACCTTC
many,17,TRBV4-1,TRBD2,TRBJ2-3,CASSLGTSGSGADTQYF,TGCGCCAGCAGCCTCGGGACTAGCGGGAGTGGGGCAGATACGCAGTATTTT
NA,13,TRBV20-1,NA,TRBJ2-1,CSADPLPNNEQFF,TGCAGTGCTGACCCCCTCCCTAACAATGAGCAGTTCTTC
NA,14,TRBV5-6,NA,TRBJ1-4,CASSPTGGNEKLVF,TGTGCCAGCAGCCCGACAGGTGGTAATGAAAAACTGGTTTTT
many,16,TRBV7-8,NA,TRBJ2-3,CASSQGTGLKVDTQYF,TGTGCCAGCAGCCAGGGTACTGGGTTAAAAGTAGATACGCAGTATTTT
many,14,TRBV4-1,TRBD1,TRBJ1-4,CASSLQDRVEKLFF,TGCGCCAGCAGCCTTCAAGACAGGGTCGAAAAACTGTTTTTT
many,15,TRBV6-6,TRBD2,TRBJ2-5,CASRGGSGIQETQYF,TGTGCCAGCAGGGGGGGTAGCGGGATCCAAGAGACCCAGTACTTC
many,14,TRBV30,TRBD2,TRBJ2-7,CAWRLAGVAHEQYF,TGTGCCTGGAGGCTAGCGGGAGTAGCCCACGAGCAGTACTTC
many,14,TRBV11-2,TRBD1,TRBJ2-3,CASSPMTGTDTQYF,TGTGCCAGCAGCCCAATGACAGGGACAGATACGCAGTATTTT
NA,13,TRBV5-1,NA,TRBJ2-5,CASSLGGKETQYF,TGCGCCAGCAGCCTGGGAGGTAAAGAGACCCAGTACTTC
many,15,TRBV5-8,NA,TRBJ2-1,CASSLELSPTNEQFF,TGTGCCAGCAGCTTGGAGCTCTCACCCACCAATGAGCAGTTCTTC
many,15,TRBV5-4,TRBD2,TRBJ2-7,CASSLGGSGYYEQYF,TGTGCCAGCAGCTTGGGCGGTAGCGGGTACTACGAGCAGTACTTC
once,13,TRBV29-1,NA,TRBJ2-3,CNVQVPPRDTQYF,TGCAACGTTCAAGTCCCGCCGCGGGATACGCAGTATTTT
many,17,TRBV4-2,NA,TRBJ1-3,CASSQAGSFRAGNTIYF,TGTGCCAGCAGCCAAGCGGGATCCTTCAGGGCTGGAAACACCATATATTTT
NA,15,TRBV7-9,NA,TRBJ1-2,CASSLGEGGYYGYTF,TGTGCCAGCAGCTTAGGAGAGGGTGGCTACTATGGCTACACCTTC
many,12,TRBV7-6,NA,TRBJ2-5,CASSLERETQYF,TGTGCCAGCAGCTTAGAGCGGGAGACCCAGTACTTC
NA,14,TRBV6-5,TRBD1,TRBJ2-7,CASSPWTGEDEQYF,TGTGCCAGCAGTCCCTGGACAGGGGAAGACGAGCAGTACTTC
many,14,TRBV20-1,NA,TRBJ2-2,CSARGQSNTGELFF,TGCAGTGCTAGGGGTCAGTCGAACACCGGGGAGCTGTTTTTT
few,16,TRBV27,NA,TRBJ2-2,CASSSSWTANTGELFF,TGTGCCAGCAGTTCCTCCTGGACAGCGAACACCGGGGAGCTGTTTTTT